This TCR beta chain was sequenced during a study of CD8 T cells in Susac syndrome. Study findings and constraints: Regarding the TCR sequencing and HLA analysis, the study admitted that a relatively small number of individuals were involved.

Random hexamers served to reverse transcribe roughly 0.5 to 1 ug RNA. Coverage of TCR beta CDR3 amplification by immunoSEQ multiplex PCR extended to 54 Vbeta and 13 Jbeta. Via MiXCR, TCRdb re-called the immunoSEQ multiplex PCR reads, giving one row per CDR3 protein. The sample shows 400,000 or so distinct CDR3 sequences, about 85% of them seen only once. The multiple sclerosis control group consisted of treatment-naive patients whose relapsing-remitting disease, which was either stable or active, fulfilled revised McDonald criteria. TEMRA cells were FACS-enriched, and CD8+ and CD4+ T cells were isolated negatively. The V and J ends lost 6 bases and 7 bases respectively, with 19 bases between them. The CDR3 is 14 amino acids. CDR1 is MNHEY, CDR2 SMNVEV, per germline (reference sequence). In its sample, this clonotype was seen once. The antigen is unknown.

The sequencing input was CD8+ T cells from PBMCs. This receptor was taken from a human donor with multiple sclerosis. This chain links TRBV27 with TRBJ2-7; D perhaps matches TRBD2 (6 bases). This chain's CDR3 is CASSWDSSSGEQYF. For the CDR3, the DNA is TGTGCCAGCAGCTGGGACTCTTCCTCGGGGGAGCAGTACTTC.